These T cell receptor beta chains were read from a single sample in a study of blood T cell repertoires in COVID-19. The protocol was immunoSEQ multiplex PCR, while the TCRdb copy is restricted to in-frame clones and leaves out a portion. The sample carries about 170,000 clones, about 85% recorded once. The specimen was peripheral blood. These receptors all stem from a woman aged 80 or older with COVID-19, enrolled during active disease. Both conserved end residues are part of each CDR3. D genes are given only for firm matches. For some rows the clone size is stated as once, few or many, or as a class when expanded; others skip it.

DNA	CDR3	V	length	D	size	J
TGTGCCAGCAGTCGAACAGGGATGGGGGCAGATACGCAGTATTTT	CASSRTGMGADTQYF	TRBV27	15	-	-	TRBJ2-3
TGTGCCAGCAGTGAGACAGAAGAGCAGTACTTC	CASSETEEQYF	TRBV6-1	11	-	-	TRBJ2-7
TGCGCCAGCAGCCCTGGACAGGGGATGGAAGGCTACACCTTC	CASSPGQGMEGYTF	TRBV5-1	14	TRBD1	-	TRBJ1-2
TGTGCCAGCACCTCCCGTCCAGGACAGGCCGAAGCTTTCTTT	CASTSRPGQAEAFF	TRBV6-5	14	TRBD1	-	TRBJ1-1
TGTGCCAGCAGCCCCGGGTCTATCGTCACAGATACGCAGTATTTT	CASSPGSIVTDTQYF	TRBV11-2	15	-	-	TRBJ2-3
TGTGCCATCAGTGAGGGACAGCGTTCAGGGAAGCCCCAGCATTTT	CAISEGQRSGKPQHF	TRBV10-3	15	-	-	TRBJ1-5
TGTGCCAGCAGCCGGACAGTTAATCAGCCCCAGCATTTT	CASSRTVNQPQHF	TRBV3-1/TRBV3-2	13	-	-	TRBJ1-5
TGTGCCAGCAGCTTAGCCAAACCGGGACTAGTGATCACAGATACGCAGTATTTT	CASSLAKPGLVITDTQYF	TRBV7-2	18	TRBD2	-	TRBJ2-3
TGTGCCAGCAGCCAAAGAACTAGCGGGAGAAGTCTTTCCGCAGATACGCAGTATTTT	CASSQRTSGRSLSADTQYF	TRBV3-1/TRBV3-2	19	TRBD2	-	TRBJ2-3
TGTGCCAGCAGTTCCCCACTACGTGTAAACATTCAGTACTTC	CASSSPLRVNIQYF	TRBV6-5	14	-	-	TRBJ2-4
TGTGCCAGCAGTTTGCAGGGCTACGAGCAGTACTTC	CASSLQGYEQYF	TRBV6-2/TRBV6-3	12	-	-	TRBJ2-7
TGCGCCAGCAGCTTCGGGACAGGCGGCAATCAGCCCCAGCATTTT	CASSFGTGGNQPQHF	TRBV5-1	15	TRBD1	many	TRBJ1-5
TGTGCCAGCAGCCAAGTTAAAGGACTAGCGGGGTTCGGGGAGGCAGATACGCAGTATTTT	CASSQVKGLAGFGEADTQYF	TRBV3-1/TRBV3-2	20	TRBD2	-	TRBJ2-3
TGTGCCAGCACCTCGACAGGGGGATATGGCTACACCTTC	CASTSTGGYGYTF	TRBV5-4	13	TRBD1	-	TRBJ1-2
TGTGCCTCTGAGTCCGGACAGGGAAACTACGAGCAGTACTTC	CASESGQGNYEQYF	TRBV2	14	TRBD1	-	TRBJ2-7
TGTGCCAGCAGCCCAGATTTCAATCAGCCCCAGCATTTT	CASSPDFNQPQHF	TRBV7-9	13	-	-	TRBJ1-5
TGTGCCAGAAGCCTCAACCGACTGTTCACAGATACGCAGTATTTT	CARSLNRLFTDTQYF	TRBV7-5	15	-	-	TRBJ2-3
TGTGCCAGCAGCCTACTGACCTCCGGCGGGGAGACCCAGTACTTC	CASSLLTSGGETQYF	TRBV11-2	15	-	once	TRBJ2-5
TGTGCCAGCAGTGAAGGGGGGACAAACTATGGCTACACCTTC	CASSEGGTNYGYTF	TRBV6-1	14	-	few	TRBJ1-2
TGTGCCAGCTCACCACCGAGTATCTCTGGAAACACCATATATTTT	CASSPPSISGNTIYF	TRBV18	15	-	-	TRBJ1-3
TGTGCCAGCTCAGAGGGACAGGGAAGCAATCAGCCCCAGCATTTT	CASSEGQGSNQPQHF	TRBV18	15	TRBD1	-	TRBJ1-5
TGTGCCTGGTCCTCTCAGAATGAGCAGTTCTTC	CAWSSQNEQFF	TRBV30	11	-	-	TRBJ2-1
TGTGCCAGCAGCTTTCGGGGGGACTCCTACAATGAGCAGTTCTTC	CASSFRGDSYNEQFF	TRBV5-4	15	TRBD2	once	TRBJ2-1
TGTGCCACCAGCCCTGGACAGGGGCGCACAGATACGCAGTATTTT	CATSPGQGRTDTQYF	TRBV15	15	TRBD1	-	TRBJ2-3
TGTGCCAGCAGCCAACAGGGGCGGAACCAGCCCCAGCATTTT	CASSQQGRNQPQHF	TRBV2	14	TRBD1	once	TRBJ1-5
TGTGCCAGCAGCCAGGAGGGCAGTCAGCCCCAGCATTTT	CASSQEGSQPQHF	TRBV5-4	13	-	-	TRBJ1-5
TGCAGCGTGGTATGGGCAGGGGGGGAAAAACTGTTTTTT	CSVVWAGGEKLFF	TRBV29-1	13	TRBD1	-	TRBJ1-4
TGTGCCAGCAGCCCTAGACAGCTACCCTCTGGAAACACCATATATTTT	CASSPRQLPSGNTIYF	TRBV9	16	-	once	TRBJ1-3
TGCAGCGTTGGAGGGACAGGGGGCTACGAGCAGTACTTC	CSVGGTGGYEQYF	TRBV29-1	13	TRBD1	-	TRBJ2-7
TGTGCCAGCTCACCCCCCGGACTAGCGGGATCTAGGTCCTACAATGAGCAGTTCTTC	CASSPPGLAGSRSYNEQFF	TRBV18	19	TRBD2	-	TRBJ2-1
TGTGCCAGCAGGGCACGGACAGGGAACACCGGGGAGCTGTTTTTT	CASRARTGNTGELFF	TRBV25-1	15	TRBD1	-	TRBJ2-2
TGTGCCAGCAGGGGGACTAGCGGGTCCTACGAGCAGTACTTC	CASRGTSGSYEQYF	TRBV2	14	TRBD2	-	TRBJ2-7
TGCAGTGCTAGTACGCGGGCCCCAGAGACCCAGTACTTC	CSASTRAPETQYF	TRBV20-1	13	-	-	TRBJ2-5
TGTGCCAGCTCACCACGGTCCGGGACAGCCACCGGGGAGCTGTTTTTT	CASSPRSGTATGELFF	TRBV18	16	TRBD1	-	TRBJ2-2
TGCGCCAGCAGCGAGGACAGACTCAATGAGCAGTTCTTC	CASSEDRLNEQFF	TRBV5-1	13	-	-	TRBJ2-1
TGTGCCAGCAGCCAAGGATATCAGGTCTATAATTCACCCCTCCACTTT	CASSQGYQVYNSPLHF	TRBV3-1/TRBV3-2	16	-	-	TRBJ1-6
TGCGCCAGCAGCCAAGGGCGAGCTTCGGGATTGGGAGAGACCCAGTACTTC	CASSQGRASGLGETQYF	TRBV4-1	17	-	-	TRBJ2-5
TGTGCCACCAGCAGCTCCCATGGCCGGGGAGGGTATGAAAAACTGTTTTTT	CATSSSHGRGGYEKLFF	TRBV15	17	-	-	TRBJ1-4
TGCAGCGTTGCCATAGGGGGGTTAGCGGGAGCCACAGATACGCAGTATTTT	CSVAIGGLAGATDTQYF	TRBV29-1	17	TRBD2	-	TRBJ2-3
TGCGCCAGCAGCACACGGTCTGCGGATTCACCCCTCCACTTT	CASSTRSADSPLHF	TRBV5-1	14	-	-	TRBJ1-6
TGTGCCAGCATTGGGGGCGTCAACTCACCCCTCCACTTT	CASIGGVNSPLHF	TRBV2	13	-	-	TRBJ1-6
TGTGCCAGCGGGACAGACACAACGGGGATCTACACCTTC	CASGTDTTGIYTF	TRBV2	13	TRBD1	-	TRBJ1-2
TGTGCCAGCAGCCAAGGCGGAGGGAGGGTCACTGAAGCTTTCTTT	CASSQGGGRVTEAFF	TRBV3-1/TRBV3-2	15	-	-	TRBJ1-1
TGTGCCAGCGGGAGCGGGGGGTCGTCTACAGATACGCAGTATTTT	CASGSGGSSTDTQYF	TRBV5-6	15	TRBD2	-	TRBJ2-3
TGTGCCAGCAGTTACGGAAGGGGGGGCGGGACCCAGTACTTC	CASSYGRGGGTQYF	TRBV6-5	14	-	-	TRBJ2-5
TGTGCCAGCAGCTTTTGGAGCGGGACAGGGGGTGGCGAGCAGTACTTC	CASSFWSGTGGGEQYF	TRBV5-6	16	TRBD1	-	TRBJ2-7
TGTGCCAGCTACCAAACTTCGGGCGGGGAGACCCAGTACTTC	CASYQTSGGETQYF	TRBV18	14	-	-	TRBJ2-5
TGTGCAAGTCGCTTCGAACAGGGGGTAGACGAGCAGTACTTC	CASRFEQGVDEQYF	TRBV12-2	14	-	-	TRBJ2-7
TGTGCCAGCAGCACCCCCCGGTGTCAGCCCCAGCATTTT	CASSTPRCQPQHF	TRBV7-3	13	-	-	TRBJ1-5
TGTGCCAGCAGTGAAGTGGGGGGAGGAGAGACCCAGTACTTC	CASSEVGGGETQYF	TRBV2	14	-	few	TRBJ2-5
TGCAGCGTTTCCGGGACAGGGGACACTGAAGCTTTCTTT	CSVSGTGDTEAFF	TRBV29-1	13	TRBD1	-	TRBJ1-1
TGTGCCAGCCAGTCGGGGGAAATTTACAGCAACAGACTCTCGAACACCATATATTTT	CASQSGEIYSNRLSNTIYF	TRBV19	19	-	once	TRBJ1-3
TGTGCCAGTAGTGGGACGGCGGGAGCTAGGGGGGAGCAGTTCTTC	CASSGTAGARGEQFF	TRBV19	15	-	-	TRBJ2-1
TGTGCCAGCAGCTTAAGACAGGGCGAAGCTTTCTTT	CASSLRQGEAFF	TRBV7-9	12	TRBD1	once	TRBJ1-1